This TCR beta chain comes out of a study of OX40 agonist ivuxolimab in advanced cancers. The overall study: A male proportion of 82.7% was recorded, with mean age approximately 57 years and range roughly 23 to 79. Study-level results: People who partly responded at 0.1-3.0 mg/kg had some of the least clonal expansion seen. By week 6 at 0.1 to 3.0 mg/kg, blood CD4+ and CD8+ T cells had expanded clonally.

Germline V gives CDR1 SGHRS, CDR2 YFSETQ. V trimming: 0 bases; J trimming: 5 bases; junction bases outside the gene matches: 9. The CDR3 has 17 residues. To note about this clone: Its antigen is not identified.

Sequencing was performed with immunoSEQ multiplex PCR; in TCRdb, only in-frame clones are kept and a portion is missing. This table holds tens of thousands of clones, over 80% found once. This chain connects TRBV5-1 to TRBJ1-4; TRBD1 agrees at 8 bases. This TCR was sampled from an adult with an advanced solid tumor such as melanoma, head and neck, liver or kidney cancer. This specimen was CD4+ or CD8+ T cells sorted from blood, taken in a trial of the OX40 agonist ivuxolimab. In DNA, the CDR3 is TGCGCCAGCAGCTTGGGTGCTCAGGGGGCCACCAATGAAAAACTGTTTTTT. Its translation: CASSLGAQGATNEKLFF.